This T cell receptor (beta chain) comes out of a study of blood T cell repertoires in COVID-19. Overall study: The United States, Italy and Spain were the sources of the acute and convalescent COVID-19 samples. PBMCs, B-cell-depleted T cells, or T cells were the source of the cDNA or gDNA that made up the material.

Original processing methods: From reference gene primer amplification, estimates of nucleated cell counts were derived. Assay used: immunoSEQ multiplex PCR; TCRdb lists only in-frame clones, some missing. Clone size and V and J calls were adopted from that table, with D and trimming inferred from the DNA. The sample lists hundreds of thousands of clones; approximately 81% were seen once. The CDR3 has 15 amino acids. The sequence was collected from a woman under 30 with acute or convalescent COVID-19. This chain uses TRBV21-1 with TRBJ2-3; the table assigns TRBD1, which was not confirmed against the DNA. TRBV21-1 is flagged as a pseudogene. The sample taken for sequencing was peripheral blood. The CDR3 DNA follows: TGTGCCAGCAGCAAAGCACAGGGAGTACCAGATACGCAGTATTTT. This encodes CASSKAQGVPDTQYF.